This TCR beta chain was found in a study of shared clonotypes between healthy human individuals. Background on the study: For every donor, three CD4 naive, three CD4 memory, two CD8 naive and one CD8 memory plates were used.

Donors had no recently reported acute infections or vaccinations and were HIV-negative. CD45RA-negative memory and CD45RA+ naive subsets were split from the CD4+ cells. The V and J ends lost 1 base and 2 bases respectively, with 9 bases between them. This CDR3 contains 14 residues. Germline V lookup: CDR1 SGHNT, CDR2 YYREEE (reference sequence). This table comes from immunoSEQ multiplex PCR, and its TCRdb copy is limited to in-frame clones, with some not included. Here the sample spans roughly 1 million clones, around 82% being singletons. To note about this clone: This same CDR3 is encoded by further DNA sequences in the sample.

This chain joins TRBV5-4 and TRBJ1-2; D is unresolved. Sequences were obtained from memory CD4+ T cells from PBMCs. Subset defined: CD45RA-negative fraction. The sequence derives from a man younger than 35 in good health. Some clones in this sample may be carry-over from other donors' samples. CDR3 nucleotides: TGTGCCAGCAGCTTGAGGGAGCGGAACTATGGCTACACCTTC. Amino acids: CASSLRERNYGYTF.